The entry below describes one TCR beta chain. Its matching antigen is unknown. Genomic DNA was the PCR template. The TCR beta CDR3 region was amplified using 30 forward and 13 reverse primers. Each CDR3 protein gets one entry after TCRdb re-called the multiplex PCR reads with MiXCR. Of some 250,000 distinct CDR3 sequences in the sample, over 45% are singletons; the top ten hold approximately 14%. This sample was taken from a study of type 1 and type 2 diabetes patients. Overall study context: Donors were type 1 diabetes, type 2 diabetes, or nondiabetic controls. Sequencing for the whole study yielded more than 15 million paired-end reads.

General observations from the study: Type 2 diabetes and control samples shared highly correlated V and J usage, averaging around 0.97. Both CD4+ and CD8+ type 2 diabetes repertoires showed significantly higher diversity than type 1.

The CDR3 is 16 residues long. V was pared by 2 bases and J by 4 bases, with 15 bases between. CDR1 and CDR2 (germline): LNHDA, SQIVND (reference sequence). The clonotype comes from a man aged 18 to 30 with type 2 diabetes. Sequencing used peripheral blood mononuclear cells (PBMCs). This rearrangement joins TRBV19 to TRBJ1-5; maybe TRBD1 (5 bases). The CDR3 protein is CASSIFGTEINQPQHF. The CDR3 nucleotides are TGTGCCAGTAGTATATTCGGGACGGAGATTAATCAGCCCCAGCATTTT.